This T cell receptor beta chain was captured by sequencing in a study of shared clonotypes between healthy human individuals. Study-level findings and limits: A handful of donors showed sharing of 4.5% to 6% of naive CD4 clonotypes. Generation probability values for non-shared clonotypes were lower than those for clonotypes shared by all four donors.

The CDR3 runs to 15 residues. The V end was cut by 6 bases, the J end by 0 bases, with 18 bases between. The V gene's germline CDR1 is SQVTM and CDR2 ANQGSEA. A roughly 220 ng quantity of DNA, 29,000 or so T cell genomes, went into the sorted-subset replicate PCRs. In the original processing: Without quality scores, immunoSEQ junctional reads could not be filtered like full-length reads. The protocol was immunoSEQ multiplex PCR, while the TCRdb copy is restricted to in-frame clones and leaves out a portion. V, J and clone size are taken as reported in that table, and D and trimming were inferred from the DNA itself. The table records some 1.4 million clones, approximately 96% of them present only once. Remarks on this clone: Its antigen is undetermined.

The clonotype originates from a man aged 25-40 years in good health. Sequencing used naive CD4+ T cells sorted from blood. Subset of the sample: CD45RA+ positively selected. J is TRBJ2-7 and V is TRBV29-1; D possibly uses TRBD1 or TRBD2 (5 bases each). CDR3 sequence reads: CSVAYVGTGSYEQYF. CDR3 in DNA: TGCAGCGTGGCCTACGTAGGGACCGGCTCCTACGAGCAGTACTTC.